A selection of T cell receptor beta chains follows, all from one sample in a study of CD4 T cells in relation to SARS-CoV-2 and coronaviruses. Method: immunoSEQ multiplex PCR; TCRdb's copy keeps in-frame clones and lacks some. The data hold about 64,000 clones, with about 94% observed a single time. Sequencing was done on a sample of naive CD4+ T cells from PBMCs. These receptors all come from a human donor in good health. CDR3s include the opening cysteine and the closing phenylalanine or tryptophan. The order of the fields is clone size, J gene, D gene, V gene, CDR3 protein, CDR3 DNA. D genes are given only for firm matches. The size of a clone is reported for some rows only, either as once, few or many, or as a class for expanded clones.

abundance: .
j_gene: TRBJ1-2
d_gene: .
v_gene: TRBV6-5
CDR3aa: CASKRGRTNYGYTF
CDR3nt: TGTGCCTCTAAGAGGGGGAGAACTAACTATGGCTACACCTTC

abundance: .
j_gene: TRBJ2-7
d_gene: .
v_gene: TRBV6-1
CDR3aa: CASSEAYEQYF
CDR3nt: TGTGCCAGCAGTGAGGCCTACGAGCAGTACTTC

abundance: .
j_gene: TRBJ2-2
d_gene: TRBD2
v_gene: TRBV5-4
CDR3aa: CASSMPSGRRSGELFF
CDR3nt: TGTGCCAGCAGCATGCCTAGCGGGAGAAGATCCGGGGAGCTGTTTTTT

abundance: .
j_gene: TRBJ2-1
d_gene: TRBD2
v_gene: TRBV27
CDR3aa: CASSLTSGRGVNEQFF
CDR3nt: TGTGCCAGCAGTCTAACTAGCGGGAGGGGGGTCAATGAGCAGTTCTTC

abundance: .
j_gene: TRBJ2-1
d_gene: TRBD2
v_gene: TRBV10-3
CDR3aa: CAISESISGRSGEQFF
CDR3nt: TGTGCCATCAGTGAGTCTATCAGCGGGAGGTCAGGTGAGCAGTTCTTC

abundance: .
j_gene: TRBJ2-3
d_gene: .
v_gene: TRBV21-1
CDR3aa: CASSKDNSGRAGISDTQYF
CDR3nt: TGTGCCAGCAGCAAAGATAATAGCGGGAGGGCCGGGATTTCAGATACGCAGTATTTT

abundance: .
j_gene: TRBJ2-7
d_gene: TRBD2
v_gene: TRBV7-2
CDR3aa: CASSSPWIAGGGEQYF
CDR3nt: TGTGCCAGCAGCTCCCCCTGGATAGCGGGAGGGGGGGAGCAGTACTTC

abundance: .
j_gene: TRBJ2-1
d_gene: .
v_gene: TRBV11-3
CDR3aa: CASSLRSVGEQFF
CDR3nt: TGTGCCAGCAGCTTAAGGTCCGTCGGGGAGCAGTTCTTC

abundance: once
j_gene: TRBJ2-7
d_gene: TRBD2
v_gene: TRBV28
CDR3aa: CASSSLAGIYEQYF
CDR3nt: TGTGCCAGCAGTTCACTAGCGGGGATCTACGAGCAGTACTTC

abundance: .
j_gene: TRBJ2-6
d_gene: TRBD2
v_gene: TRBV5-8
CDR3aa: CASSLGPGGYTGANVLTF
CDR3nt: TGTGCCAGCAGCTTGGGACCGGGGGGGTATACTGGGGCCAACGTCCTGACTTTC

abundance: .
j_gene: TRBJ1-1
d_gene: .
v_gene: TRBV28
CDR3aa: CASTKARRYRVKTEAFF
CDR3nt: TGTGCCAGCACTAAAGCAAGGCGGTACAGGGTTAAGACTGAAGCTTTCTTT

abundance: .
j_gene: TRBJ2-1
d_gene: TRBD2
v_gene: TRBV29-1
CDR3aa: CSVGGLAGYNEQFF
CDR3nt: TGCAGCGTTGGGGGACTAGCGGGCTACAATGAGCAGTTCTTC

abundance: .
j_gene: TRBJ2-5
d_gene: .
v_gene: TRBV30
CDR3aa: CALARETQYF
CDR3nt: TGTGCCCTGGCCAGGGAGACCCAGTACTTC

abundance: .
j_gene: TRBJ2-7
d_gene: .
v_gene: TRBV11-3
CDR3aa: CASSLDYDRTYEQYF
CDR3nt: TGTGCCAGCAGCTTAGATTACGACAGAACCTACGAGCAGTACTTC

abundance: .
j_gene: TRBJ2-7
d_gene: TRBD2
v_gene: TRBV25-1
CDR3aa: CASSEDSSGGSYEQYF
CDR3nt: TGTGCCAGCAGTGAAGACTCTAGCGGCGGATCCTACGAGCAGTACTTC

abundance: .
j_gene: TRBJ1-6
d_gene: TRBD1
v_gene: TRBV28
CDR3aa: CASRTGTGGSPLHF
CDR3nt: TGTGCCAGCAGGACCGGGACAGGGGGATCACCCCTCCACTTT

abundance: .
j_gene: TRBJ2-7
d_gene: .
v_gene: TRBV11-2
CDR3aa: CASSLDRGREQYF
CDR3nt: TGTGCCAGCAGCTTAGACCGGGGGCGGGAGCAGTACTTC

abundance: few
j_gene: TRBJ1-1
d_gene: TRBD1
v_gene: TRBV5-1
CDR3aa: CASSVDRAPNTEAFF
CDR3nt: TGCGCCAGCAGCGTCGACAGGGCCCCGAACACTGAAGCTTTCTTT

abundance: .
j_gene: TRBJ2-5
d_gene: .
v_gene: TRBV18
CDR3aa: CASSPRSQETQYF
CDR3nt: TGTGCCAGCTCACCGCGTAGTCAAGAGACCCAGTACTTC

abundance: .
j_gene: TRBJ2-7
d_gene: TRBD2
v_gene: TRBV9
CDR3aa: CASSVEAGGSYEQYF
CDR3nt: TGTGCCAGCAGCGTAGAAGCGGGAGGGTCCTACGAGCAGTACTTC

abundance: .
j_gene: TRBJ2-3
d_gene: TRBD2
v_gene: TRBV5-8
CDR3aa: CASSLLAGANTDTQYF
CDR3nt: TGTGCCAGCAGCTTATTAGCGGGAGCCAACACAGATACGCAGTATTTT

abundance: .
j_gene: TRBJ2-5
d_gene: TRBD2
v_gene: TRBV5-1
CDR3aa: CASSLVSGKETQYF
CDR3nt: TGCGCCAGCAGCTTGGTTAGCGGGAAGGAGACCCAGTACTTC

abundance: .
j_gene: TRBJ1-1
d_gene: .
v_gene: TRBV3-1/TRBV3-2
CDR3aa: CASSQGPTEAFF
CDR3nt: TGTGCCAGCAGCCAGGGCCCCACTGAAGCTTTCTTT

abundance: .
j_gene: TRBJ2-6
d_gene: .
v_gene: TRBV7-6
CDR3aa: CASSLDSRISGANVLTF
CDR3nt: TGTGCCAGCAGCTTGGACAGTAGAATCTCTGGGGCCAACGTCCTGACTTTC

abundance: .
j_gene: TRBJ2-7
d_gene: TRBD2
v_gene: TRBV28
CDR3aa: CASSSLAGGPYEQYF
CDR3nt: TGTGCCAGCAGTTCACTAGCGGGAGGGCCCTACGAGCAGTACTTC

abundance: .
j_gene: TRBJ2-5
d_gene: TRBD2
v_gene: TRBV30
CDR3aa: CACQRGQGITGGTSGSTVRETQYF
CDR3nt: TGTGCCTGTCAAAGGGGCCAAGGGATTACGGGGGGGACTAGCGGGAGTACAGTCAGGGAGACCCAGTACTTC

abundance: .
j_gene: TRBJ2-7
d_gene: .
v_gene: TRBV28
CDR3aa: CASSPPYEQYF
CDR3nt: TGTGCCAGCAGTCCTCCCTACGAGCAGTACTTC

abundance: .
j_gene: TRBJ1-1
d_gene: .
v_gene: TRBV5-5
CDR3aa: CASSYGMSLGNTEAFF
CDR3nt: TGTGCCAGCAGCTACGGGATGTCCCTTGGGAACACTGAAGCTTTCTTT

abundance: .
j_gene: TRBJ2-1
d_gene: TRBD2
v_gene: TRBV7-8
CDR3aa: CASSSGLAGGGGNEQFF
CDR3nt: TGTGCCAGCAGCTCTGGACTAGCGGGAGGAGGTGGGAATGAGCAGTTCTTC

abundance: once
j_gene: TRBJ2-2
d_gene: .
v_gene: TRBV10-3
CDR3aa: CAIKRENTGELFF
CDR3nt: TGTGCCATCAAACGGGAGAACACCGGGGAGCTGTTTTTT

abundance: .
j_gene: TRBJ2-7
d_gene: .
v_gene: TRBV4-1
CDR3aa: CASSQQLDSRREQYF
CDR3nt: TGCGCCAGCAGCCAACAACTGGACTCACGGCGGGAGCAGTACTTC

abundance: .
j_gene: TRBJ2-1
d_gene: TRBD2
v_gene: TRBV6-2/TRBV6-3
CDR3aa: CASSYAGGLRGEQFF
CDR3nt: TGTGCCAGCAGTTACGCGGGAGGGTTGCGCGGTGAGCAGTTCTTC

abundance: .
j_gene: TRBJ2-5
d_gene: TRBD2
v_gene: TRBV19
CDR3aa: CASSIALAGAGETQYF
CDR3nt: TGTGCCAGTAGTATAGCTCTAGCGGGAGCGGGAGAGACCCAGTACTTC

abundance: .
j_gene: TRBJ1-3
d_gene: TRBD1
v_gene: TRBV9
CDR3aa: CASSTTGQGKNTIYF
CDR3nt: TGTGCCAGCAGCACTACTGGACAGGGGAAGAACACCATATATTTT

abundance: .
j_gene: TRBJ2-5
d_gene: .
v_gene: TRBV19
CDR3aa: CASSIGRGAVQETQYF
CDR3nt: TGTGCCAGTAGTATTGGTCGGGGGGCTGTCCAAGAGACCCAGTACTTC

abundance: .
j_gene: TRBJ2-1
d_gene: TRBD2
v_gene: TRBV7-9
CDR3aa: CASSLSSGVNEQFF
CDR3nt: TGTGCCAGCAGCTTATCTAGCGGGGTAAATGAGCAGTTCTTC

abundance: .
j_gene: TRBJ2-4
d_gene: TRBD2
v_gene: TRBV2
CDR3aa: CASSELSGRHF
CDR3nt: TGTGCCAGCAGTGAACTGAGCGGGAGGCACTTC

abundance: once
j_gene: TRBJ2-7
d_gene: TRBD1
v_gene: TRBV19
CDR3aa: CASSAQRDRGINEQYF
CDR3nt: TGTGCCAGTAGTGCCCAACGGGACAGGGGGATCAACGAGCAGTACTTC

abundance: .
j_gene: TRBJ1-5
d_gene: TRBD1
v_gene: TRBV19
CDR3aa: CASSGTGNQPQHF
CDR3nt: TGTGCCAGTAGTGGGACAGGAAATCAGCCCCAGCATTTT

abundance: .
j_gene: TRBJ1-5
d_gene: .
v_gene: TRBV6-5
CDR3aa: CASSLDSNQPQHF
CDR3nt: TGTGCCAGCAGTTTGGATAGCAATCAGCCCCAGCATTTT

abundance: .
j_gene: TRBJ2-7
d_gene: .
v_gene: TRBV7-9
CDR3aa: CASSFLQGPAYEQYF
CDR3nt: TGTGCCAGCAGCTTTTTGCAGGGCCCCGCCTACGAGCAGTACTTC

abundance: .
j_gene: TRBJ2-1
d_gene: TRBD2
v_gene: TRBV28
CDR3aa: CASSLYALSGRANEQFF
CDR3nt: TGTGCCAGCAGTTTATACGCCCTGAGCGGGAGGGCCAATGAGCAGTTCTTC

abundance: .
j_gene: TRBJ1-2
d_gene: .
v_gene: TRBV21-1
CDR3aa: CASPDISRGYGYTF
CDR3nt: TGTGCCAGCCCCGACATCTCCAGGGGCTATGGCTACACCTTC

abundance: .
j_gene: TRBJ2-7
d_gene: TRBD1
v_gene: TRBV28
CDR3aa: CASSSLLRTGSSHEQYF
CDR3nt: TGTGCCAGCAGTTCATTACTGAGGACAGGGAGCTCCCACGAGCAGTACTTC